These T cell receptor beta chains were read from a single sample in a study of OX40 agonist ivuxolimab in advanced cancers. Profiled with immunoSEQ multiplex PCR; TCRdb holds only in-frame clones, not every one. The sample has about 80,000 clones, about 90% seen once. Material: CD4+ or CD8+ T cells sorted from blood, obtained in a trial of the OX40 agonist ivuxolimab. These receptors all stem from an adult with an advanced solid tumor such as melanoma, head and neck, liver or kidney cancer. Both conserved end residues are part of each CDR3. Each record gives: J gene, V gene, clone size, D gene, CDR3 protein, CDR3 DNA. The D gene is left open where the match is weak. A row's size may be missing; if present it is once, few, many or a size class.

TRBJ2-7 TRBV6-5 - - CASSYGGSYEQYF TGTGCCAGCAGTTACGGTGGTTCCTACGAGCAGTACTTC
TRBJ2-5 TRBV6-1 - TRBD2 CASSEGGGSQETQYF TGTGCCAGCAGTGAAGGCGGCGGGAGCCAAGAGACCCAGTACTTC
TRBJ2-2 TRBV11-3 few TRBD1 CASSADRGNTGELFF TGTGCCAGCAGCGCGGACAGGGGGAACACCGGGGAGCTGTTTTTT
TRBJ2-7 TRBV11-2 - TRBD2 CASSLDPLRLAGSYEQYF TGTGCCAGCAGCTTAGATCCCCTTAGACTAGCGGGGAGCTACGAGCAGTACTTC
TRBJ1-2 TRBV7-2 - - CASSLLDSRYYGYTF TGTGCCAGCAGCCTATTGGACAGTCGATACTATGGCTACACCTTC
TRBJ2-7 TRBV14 - - CASSQAPGPSNYEQYF TGTGCCAGCAGCCAAGCCCCAGGCCCCTCGAACTACGAGCAGTACTTC
TRBJ1-2 TRBV6-5 - - CASKESTPNGYTF TGTGCCAGCAAGGAATCGACGCCCAATGGCTACACCTTC
TRBJ2-7 TRBV5-6 - TRBD1 CASSLDRTGYNEQYF TGTGCCAGCAGCTTGGATAGGACAGGGTACAACGAGCAGTACTTC
TRBJ2-7 TRBV11-2 - - CASSLVFGPYEQYF TGTGCCAGCAGCTTAGTTTTCGGGCCCTACGAGCAGTACTTC
TRBJ1-3 TRBV19 - TRBD1 CASSFGQGPGNTIYF TGTGCCAGTAGTTTCGGACAGGGGCCAGGAAACACCATATATTTT
TRBJ1-3 TRBV4-1 - TRBD1 CASSQGSGQAYNTIYF TGCGCCAGCAGCCAAGGCTCGGGACAGGCATATAACACCATATATTTT
TRBJ1-2 TRBV6-5 - TRBD1 CASRDRGENYGYTF TGTGCCAGCAGGGACAGGGGTGAGAACTATGGCTACACCTTC
TRBJ2-7 TRBV7-2 - TRBD1 CASSAQGVTEQYF TGTGCCAGCAGCGCTCAGGGGGTAACCGAGCAGTACTTC
TRBJ1-2 TRBV10-2 - - CASSELGLGGGGNYGYTF TGCGCCAGCAGTGAGCTGGGCCTGGGTGGGGGAGGTAACTATGGCTACACCTTC
TRBJ2-7 TRBV11-2 - - CAIEAGPYEQYF TGTGCCATCGAGGCGGGTCCCTACGAGCAGTACTTC
TRBJ2-7 TRBV19 - - CASSHGTLGVYEQYF TGTGCCAGTAGCCACGGGACGCTAGGCGTCTACGAGCAGTACTTC
TRBJ1-5 TRBV19 - TRBD1 CASTTAGQGNQPQHF TGTGCCAGCACCACAGCGGGACAGGGAAATCAGCCCCAGCATTTT
TRBJ2-7 TRBV27 - - CASSGGYEQYF TGTGCCAGCAGTGGGGGGTACGAGCAGTACTTC
TRBJ1-1 TRBV12-5 - - CASGDGPNTEAFF TGTGCTAGTGGGGACGGACCGAACACTGAAGCTTTCTTT
TRBJ1-5 TRBV7-6 - - CASSPYRDSNQPQHF TGTGCCAGCAGTCCCTACAGGGATAGCAATCAGCCCCAGCATTTT
TRBJ1-4 TRBV7-9 - - CASSLRQGPTNEKLFF TGTGCCAGCAGCTTAAGGCAGGGCCCAACTAATGAAAAACTGTTTTTT
TRBJ2-3 TRBV6-5 - TRBD2 CASSSQRDRTDTQYF TGTGCCAGCAGTTCACAGCGGGACCGCACAGATACGCAGTATTTT
TRBJ1-3 TRBV5-5 - - CASSLHEGAGNTIYF TGTGCCAGCAGCTTGCACGAGGGGGCTGGAAACACCATATATTTT
TRBJ1-4 TRBV11-2 - - CASSSGVPEKLFF TGTGCCAGCAGCTCCGGGGTTCCAGAAAAACTGTTTTTT